These 30 T cell receptor beta chains originate from one sample sequenced in a study of blood T cells in healthy people across ages. Together with a sample-barcoded 5' primer, a J-beta primer mix was included in a second PCR lasting roughly 6 to 12 cycles. Each CDR3 protein gets one entry after TCRdb re-called the 5' RACE reads with MiXCR. Here the sample spans fewer than 750,000 distinct CDR3 sequences, about 45% being singletons. The sequencing sample was made of blood. The receptor set was obtained from a man at least 80 years old in good health.

V is TRBV4-3 and J is TRBJ2-7; 9 bases are shared with TRBD1. CDR1 and CDR2 from the germline V gene are LGHNA and YSLEER. The CDR3 spans 16 residues. Germline trimming cut 0 bases from V and 4 bases from J; bases unmatched to any gene: 7. As DNA, the CDR3 is TGCGCCAGCAGCCAAGAATTCACAGGGGGCAAGTACGAGCAGTACTTC. This gives the protein CASSQEFTGGKYEQYF.

In regard to this clonotype: Relative to the germline gene, one junction end is altered; a read error may explain this. The chain joins TRBV20-1 to TRBJ2-3; 13 nucleotides agree with TRBD2. This CDR3 spans 16 amino acids. Germline-derived CDR1 and CDR2 are DFQATT and SNEGSKA (reference sequence). CDR3 sequence: CSASGLAGDTTDTQYF. The CDR3 bases are TGCAGTGCTAGCGGACTAGCGGGGGATACCACAGATACACAGTATTTT.

V and J are TRBV20-1 and TRBJ1-5; the match to TRBD1 covers 11 bases. Germline CDR1 and CDR2: DFQATT and SNEGSKA (reference sequence). The CDR3 loop spans 14 amino acids. V shed 6 bases and J 4 bases; nucleotides not matched to a gene: 5. CDR3 residues: CSAPDRGLNQPQHF. DNA of the CDR3: TGCAGTGCACCGGACAGGGGGCTGAATCAGCCCCAGCATTTT.

The V gene is TRBV20-1, the J gene TRBJ2-3; TRBD2 matches 8 bases. Germline V gives CDR1 DFQATT, CDR2 SNEGSKA (reference sequence). This CDR3 spans 15 amino acids. Trimming cost V 3 bases and J 1 base; bases outside gene matches: 6. The DNA for the CDR3 is TGCAGTGCTAGGGGAGCGGGAGTGGGCACAGATACGCAGTATTTT. Residues: CSARGAGVGTDTQYF.

The chain joins TRBV7-9 to TRBJ2-1; D might be TRBD1 (5 bases). Trimming took 5 bases from V and 3 from J, leaving 8 bases between them. The CDR3 contains 13 residues. Germline V gene lookup returns CDR1 SEHNR and CDR2 FQNEAQ (reference sequence). The CDR3 bases are TGTGCCAGCAGCACGGACAACTACAATGAGCAGTTCTTC. Protein product: CASSTDNYNEQFF.

V gene TRBV10-3 combines with J gene TRBJ2-5; D uncertain. This CDR3 comprises 13 residues. V shed 2 bases and J shed 2 bases, with 6 bases lying between them. Germline V gene data show CDR1 as ENHRY and CDR2 as SYGVKD. CDR3 coding DNA: TGTGCCATCAGTGAGAGGCTACAAGAGACCCAGTACTTC. Translating it yields CAISERLQETQYF.

This clonotype was seen only a few times. The chain links TRBV4-3 to TRBJ1-1, with D possibly TRBD1 on 5 matching bases. Germline-derived CDR1 and CDR2 are LGHNA and YSLEER. The CDR3 is 14 amino acids. The ends were cut back, 3 bases at V and 5 bases at J, with 13 bases in the middle. This CDR3 reads CASSQAGLGTEAFF. CDR3 DNA: TGCGCCAGCAGCCAGGCAGGGCTCGGGACTGAAGCTTTCTTT.

The chain is built from TRBV5-1 and TRBJ2-7, with TRBD2 matching 9 bases. This CDR3 contains 16 residues. The junction had 8 bases not matched to a gene; V was cut back by 0 bases and J by 4 bases. Germline V gene data show CDR1 as SGHRS and CDR2 as YFSETQ. CDR3 sequence reads: CASSLAGGGAFYEQYF. The CDR3, as DNA: TGCGCCAGCAGCTTGGCCGGCGGGGGGGCGTTTTACGAGCAGTACTTC. The full variable domain, rest sourced from reference TRBV5-1 and TRBJ2-7, is KAGVTQTPRYLIKTRGQQVTLSCSPISGHRSVSWYQQTPGQGLQFLFEYFSETQRNKGNFPGRFSGRQFSNSRSEMNVSTLELGDSALYLCASSLAGGGAFYEQYFGPGTRLTVT.

A single count supports this clonotype. The germline gene is not matched at one end of the junction; a read error may be the cause. This rearrangement joins TRBV7-7 to TRBJ2-1, with 9 nucleotides matching TRBD2. The CDR3 runs to 15 residues. Germline-derived CDR1 and CDR2 are SSHAT and FNYEAQ (reference sequence). CDR3 nucleotides: TGTGCTAGCAGCCCCGGGCTAGCGGGGCCCAATGAGCAGTTCTTC. Translated, it gives CASSPGLAGPNEQFF.

The chain has TRBV20-1 and TRBJ2-3; 15 positions agree with TRBD2. Germline V gene sequence: CDR1 DFQATT, CDR2 SNEGSKA (reference sequence). The trim removed 5 bases at V and 2 bases at J, leaving 14 bases unmatched. The CDR3 totals 19 residues. The CDR3 coding sequence is TGCAGTGCTCACAACTCCGGGACTAGCGGGGGGACCCACACAGATACGCAGTATTTT. This encodes CSAHNSGTSGGTHTDTQYF.

This clonotype occurred a few times. V and J are TRBV12-3 or TRBV12-4 and TRBJ1-1, with D possibly matching TRBD1 (6 bases). CDR3 length: 13 residues. Trimming shortened V by 6 bases and J by 3 bases, and 11 bases separated the two germline ends. CDR3 sequence reads: CASSRNRDTEAFF. The CDR3 region has the DNA TGTGCCAGCAGCCGAAACAGGGACACTGAAGCTTTCTTT.

This chain joins TRBV29-1 and TRBJ2-7; D might be TRBD1 or TRBD2, each matching 6 bases. The germline V and J ends were trimmed by 4 bases and 2 bases, with 9 bases remaining between them. CDR1 SQVTM and CDR2 ANQGSEA come from the germline V gene. The CDR3 is 12 amino acids. The CDR3 sequence is CSVGRGAYEQYF. The CDR3, as DNA: TGCAGCGTTGGGAGGGGGGCCTACGAGCAGTACTTC.

The rearrangement uses TRBV5-5 and TRBJ1-6; perhaps TRBD1 as D (5 bases). CDR3 length: 16 residues. The V end lost 2 bases, the J end lost 0 bases, and 9 bases lay between the germline ends. CDR1 SGHKS and CDR2 YYEKEE come from the germline V gene (reference sequence). CDR3 in amino acids: CASSFEGSSYNSPLHF. The CDR3 region has the DNA TGTGCCAGCAGCTTCGAGGGGAGCTCCTATAATTCACCCCTCCACTTT.

This sequence joins TRBV6-2 or TRBV6-3 and TRBJ1-2; D call uncertain. Trimming cost V 2 bases and J 5 bases, with 12 bases left between them. The CDR3 is 14 residues long. Germline V CDR1 and CDR2: MNHEY, SVGEGT. As DNA, the CDR3 is TGTGCCAGCAGTTACCCTACCCTTAAATATGGCTACACCTTC. It translates to CASSYPTLKYGYTF.

This clonotype has just a few counts. V and J are TRBV3-1 and TRBJ2-1; TRBD2 matches 9 bases. Germline CDR1 and CDR2: LGHDT and YNNKEL (reference sequence). V lost 4 bases to trimming and J lost 6 bases; unmatched junction nucleotides: 10. There are 16 residues in the CDR3. CDR3 loop: CASSPQMGTSLNEQFF. CDR3 bases: TGTGCCAGCAGCCCCCAAATGGGGACTAGCCTCAATGAGCAGTTCTTC.

V gene TRBV10-2 combines with J gene TRBJ2-1; D may match TRBD1 or TRBD2 (6 bases each). The V gene's germline CDR1 is WSHSY and CDR2 SAAADI. The CDR3 is 15 amino acids. Trimming stripped 4 bases from V and 8 bases from J, with 18 bases between. The DNA for the CDR3 is TGCGCCAGCAGTGCCTCGGGGGCAGGGCGGGATGAGCAGTTCTTC. As protein: CASSASGAGRDEQFF.

The J gene is TRBJ2-7, the V gene TRBV25-1; perhaps D is TRBD1 or TRBD2 (5 bases each). Germline CDR1 and CDR2: MGHDK and SYGVNS. Trimming left V 3 bases short and J 4 bases short, with 13 bases between. The CDR3 has 14 residues. CDR3 residues: CASSDTRGGYEQYF. CDR3 DNA: TGTGCCAGCAGTGATACTAGGGGCGGGTACGAGCAGTACTTC.

This chain connects TRBV24-1 to TRBJ2-1; the D gene is possibly TRBD2 (6 bases). The V end was cut by 3 bases, the J end by 7 bases, with 15 bases between. CDR1 is KGHDR and CDR2 is SFDVKD in the germline V gene. CDR3 size: 15 residues. CDR3 sequence reads: CATSDSRDSRNEQFF. CDR3 in DNA: TGTGCCACCAGTGATAGCCGGGACTCGAGAAATGAGCAGTTCTTC.

The sample holds a few counts of this clonotype. This chain joins TRBV20-1 and TRBJ2-1; no reliable D call. The CDR3 covers 11 residues. CDR1 is DFQATT, CDR2 SNEGSKA, per germline (reference sequence). V shed 4 bases and J shed 6 bases, with 7 bases lying between them. The CDR3 loop reads CSATSSNEQFF. The CDR3, as DNA: TGCAGTGCTACCTCTAGCAATGAGCAGTTCTTC.

The chain joins TRBV20-1 to TRBJ2-3, with D hard to call. The germline CDR1 and CDR2 sequences are DFQATT and SNEGSKA (reference sequence). CDR3 length: 12 amino acids. V was shortened by 0 bases and J by 4 bases, with 5 bases between the two germline ends. The chain's CDR3 is CSARDGADTQYF. The CDR3 DNA reads as TGCAGTGCTAGAGATGGCGCAGATACGCAGTATTTT.

The chain couples TRBV28 to TRBJ2-1, with a weak D call TRBD2 (6 bases). V lost 2 bases and J 11 bases, leaving 16 bases between the germline ends. The CDR3 length is 14 residues. Germline V CDR1 and CDR2: MDHEN, SYDVKM. As DNA, the CDR3 is TGTGCCAGCAGTTTACTCACCCGGACTAACCAGCAGTTCTTC. This sequence encodes CASSLLTRTNQQFF.

The CDR3 nucleotides read TGTGCCAGCAGTCTCCCCCCGGGGTCAGATACGCAGTATTTT. Its protein is CASSLPPGSDTQYF. The chain carries TRBV6-2 or TRBV6-3 and TRBJ2-3; possible D gene TRBD2, 5 bases. V was cut by 5 bases and J by 4 bases, with 13 bases left in between. The CDR3 extends over 14 amino acids. The germline V gene has CDR1 MNHEY and CDR2 SVGEGT.

This clonotype was detected once. At one end, the junction sequence differs from germline, possibly due to a read error. The chain joins TRBV5-1 to TRBJ2-1, with TRBD2 as a possible D gene (6 bases). Per the germline V gene, CDR1 is SGHRS and CDR2 is YFSETQ. The CDR3 runs 14 residues. The CDR3 DNA reads as TGCGCCAGCAGCTTAGGGGACTCCTACAATGTGCAGTTCTTC. Translation gives CASSLGDSYNVQFF.

This clonotype was counted a few times. The rearrangement links TRBV20-1 to TRBJ2-3; TRBD2 agrees at 13 bases. Germline-derived CDR1 and CDR2 are DFQATT and SNEGSKA (reference sequence). The trim removed 3 bases at V and 7 bases at J, leaving 4 bases unmatched. The CDR3 consists of 14 residues. The CDR3 DNA reads TGCAGTGCTAGTGGGACTAGCGGGACCCATACGCAGTATTTT. It translates to CSASGTSGTHTQYF.

The V gene is TRBV4-2, the J gene TRBJ2-3; TRBD1 is a possible D gene (5 bases). The V gene's germline CDR1 is LGHNA and CDR2 YNFKEQ. Trimming took off 0 bases at V and 4 bases at J, with 20 bases between the two ends. This CDR3 comprises 18 residues. CDR3 sequence reads: CASSQDPLGASRADTQYF. Written as DNA, the CDR3 is TGTGCCAGCAGCCAAGACCCCCTTGGGGCTAGTAGGGCAGATACGCAGTATTTT.

This clonotype was picked up a small number of times. This rearrangement joins TRBV6-2 or TRBV6-3 to TRBJ2-1, with 11 bases matching TRBD2. Looked up from germline, CDR1 is MNHEY and CDR2 is SVGEGT. V shed 6 bases, J shed 7 bases, and the junction held 8 bases outside the gene matches. CDR3 length: 15 residues. DNA of the CDR3: TGTGCCAGCAGCGGAACTAGCGGGAGATTGAATGAGCAGTTCTTC. Residues: CASSGTSGRLNEQFF.

This chain links TRBV7-9 with TRBJ1-1; TRBD1 matches 8 bases. The germline V gene encodes CDR1 SEHNR and CDR2 FQNEAQ (reference sequence). The CDR3 is 14 amino acids. V gave up 1 base and J gave up 4 bases; unmatched junction bases: 2. The DNA for the CDR3 is TGTGCCAGCAGCTTAGTGGACAGGGCCACTGAAGCTTTCTTT. It yields the protein CASSLVDRATEAFF.

In DNA form, the CDR3 reads TGTGCCAGCAGTGAACGAGGGGTTGGAGATACGCAGTATTTT. Amino acid sequence: CASSERGVGDTQYF. This rearrangement joins TRBV25-1 to TRBJ2-3, with D perhaps assigned TRBD1 or TRBD2 (5 bases each). Germline assignment: CDR1 MGHDK and CDR2 SYGVNS. The V and J ends lost 2 bases and 5 bases respectively, with 11 bases between them. This CDR3 has 14 residues.

The J gene is TRBJ2-5, the V gene TRBV28, with a weak D call TRBD1 (5 bases). The J call could be wrong; TRBJ2-7 is a better fit for the DNA end. The CDR3 consists of 12 residues. The germline CDR1 and CDR2 sequences are MDHEN and SYDVKM. The CDR3 DNA is TGTGCCAGCAGTTTACAGGGATCCGAGCAGTACTTC. Translation: CASSLQGSEQYF.

This clonotype was counted between two and nine times. The chain carries TRBV7-9 and TRBJ2-1, with D perhaps given as TRBD1 or TRBD2 (5 bases each). Trimming took 5 bases from V and 4 from J, leaving 15 bases between them. The CDR3 runs 15 residues. Looked up from germline, CDR1 is SEHNR and CDR2 is FQNEAQ (reference sequence). The CDR3 nucleotides read TGTGCCAGCAGCCAGGGACCGGGATTATACAATGAGCAGTTCTTC. Its translation: CASSQGPGLYNEQFF.